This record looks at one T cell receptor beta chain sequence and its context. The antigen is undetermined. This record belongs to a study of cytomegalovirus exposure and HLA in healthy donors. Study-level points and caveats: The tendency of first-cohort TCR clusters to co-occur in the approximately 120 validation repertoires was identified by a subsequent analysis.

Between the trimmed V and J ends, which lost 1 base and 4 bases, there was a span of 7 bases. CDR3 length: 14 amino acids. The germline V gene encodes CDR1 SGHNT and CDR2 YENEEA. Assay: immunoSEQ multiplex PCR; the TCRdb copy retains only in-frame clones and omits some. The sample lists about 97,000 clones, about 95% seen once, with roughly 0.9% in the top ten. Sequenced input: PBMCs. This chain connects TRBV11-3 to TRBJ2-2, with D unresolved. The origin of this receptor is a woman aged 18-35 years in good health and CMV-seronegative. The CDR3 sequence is CASSLAHGTGELFF. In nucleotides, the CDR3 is TGTGCCAGCAGCTTAGCCCACGGCACCGGGGAGCTGTTTTTT. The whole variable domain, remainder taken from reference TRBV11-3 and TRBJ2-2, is EAGVVQSPRYKIIEKKQPVAFWCNPISGHNTLYWYLQNLGQGPELLIRYENEEAVDDSQLPKDRFSAERLKGVDSTLKIQPAELGDSAVYLCASSLAHGTGELFFGEGSRLTVL.